There are a few counts of the clone carrying this T cell receptor beta chain. Antigen: not known. This sample is part of a study of blood T cells in healthy people across ages. Study-level points and caveats: Per million T cells, TCR beta diversity dropped roughly linearly as age increased.

Next came a second PCR, run for about 7 to 12 cycles, which used a sample-barcoded 5' primer along with a J-beta primer mix. Each CDR3 protein is one row after TCRdb ran MiXCR on the 5' RACE reads. The sample shows about 940,000 distinct CDR3 sequences, around 49% of them seen only once. CDR3 size: 13 residues. Germline V gives CDR1 DFQATT, CDR2 SNEGSKA (reference sequence). The V gene lost 1 base and the J gene lost 0 bases, with 7 bases spanning the gap. The TCR sequence derives from a man aged 25-45 years in good health. The sample taken for sequencing was blood. V is TRBV20-1 and J is TRBJ2-7, with D hard to call. As DNA, the CDR3 is TGCAGTGCTAGAGTAGTGAGCTCCTACGAGCAGTACTTC. Its protein product is CSARVVSSYEQYF.